These 22 T cell receptor beta chains originate from one sample sequenced in a study of blood T cell repertoires in COVID-19. Assay: immunoSEQ multiplex PCR; the TCRdb copy retains only in-frame clones and omits some. This table has roughly 250,000 clones, roughly 88% appearing once. Sample: PBMCs or T cells enriched from blood (not recorded which). These receptors came from a woman in her thirties who had recovered from COVID-19.

V usage is TRBV7-2 and J usage is TRBJ2-7; D perhaps matches TRBD2 (5 bases). The CDR3 totals 14 residues. V shed 4 bases and J shed 3 bases, with 13 bases lying between them. Germline V gives CDR1 SGHTA, CDR2 FQGNSA. CDR3 DNA: TGTGCCAGCAGCTCGGACTCCCTGGGCTACGAGCAGTACTTC. This sequence encodes CASSSDSLGYEQYF.

The chain has TRBV3-1 (or the pseudogene TRBV3-2) and TRBJ2-7, with 10 bases fitting TRBD1. V lost 3 bases, J lost 6 bases, and 5 bases stayed unmatched. The CDR3 spans 14 residues. CDR1 LGHDT and CDR2 YNNKEL come from the germline V gene (reference sequence). CDR3 sequence reads: CASSHKGQGSEQYF. In DNA form, the CDR3 reads TGTGCCAGCAGCCACAAGGGACAGGGGAGCGAGCAGTACTTC.

This clone was observed a few times. The rearrangement joins TRBV7-2 to TRBJ1-6, with a possible D match to TRBD1 (6 bases). Germline-derived CDR1 and CDR2 are SGHTA and FQGNSA. The CDR3 is 16 residues long. V was clipped by 4 bases and J by 3 bases, with 13 bases between them. CDR3 nucleotides: TGTGCCAGCAGCTATGTCGGACAGTTCTATAATTCACCCCTCCACTTT. Its translation is CASSYVGQFYNSPLHF.

The chain employs TRBV12-3 or TRBV12-4 and TRBJ1-1; D gene unclear. The CDR3 is made up of 13 amino acids. Trimming took off 3 bases at V and 4 bases at J, with 9 bases between the two ends. The DNA of the CDR3 is TGTGCCAGCAGTTTCGGAGGGTTCACTGAAGCTTTCTTT. As protein: CASSFGGFTEAFF.

The chain has TRBV28 and TRBJ1-6; 9 nucleotides line up with TRBD1. This CDR3 is built from 15 residues. V was clipped by 4 bases and J by 9 bases; unmatched bases: 7. CDR1 is MDHEN, CDR2 SYDVKM, per germline. This CDR3 reads CASSSTGGAGSPLHF. The DNA of the CDR3 is TGTGCCAGCAGTTCTACAGGGGGCGCGGGTTCACCCCTCCACTTT.

The chain joins TRBV5-1 to TRBJ2-2, with TRBD1 identical over 9 bases. The CDR3 totals 15 residues. The trim removed 0 bases at V and 5 bases at J, leaving 2 bases unmatched. CDR1 and CDR2 from the germline V gene are SGHRS and YFSETQ. DNA of the CDR3: TGCGCCAGCAGCTTGGGGACAGGGGAAACCGGGGAGCTGTTTTTT. This translates into CASSLGTGETGELFF.

This clone was detected only once. The chain has TRBV14 and TRBJ1-1; no definite D call. This CDR3 has 14 residues. With 0 bases removed from V and 6 bases from J, the gap between germline ends came to 11 bases. Germline V CDR1 and CDR2: SGHDN, FVKESK. The CDR3 sequence is CASSQEVRVAEAFF. The CDR3 nucleotides are TGTGCCAGCAGCCAAGAGGTGAGGGTCGCTGAAGCTTTCTTT.

The chain uses TRBV6-5 and TRBJ1-2; 8 bases fit TRBD1. The V and J ends lost 7 bases and 4 bases, in that order; junction bases with no gene match: 8. The CDR3 runs to 14 residues. Germline CDR1 reads MNHEY; CDR2 reads SVGAGI. CDR3 sequence (DNA): TGTGCCAGCACCTTGGACAGGGCCGGCTATGGCTACACCTTC. Amino acids: CASTLDRAGYGYTF.

This clone appeared many times. The sample holds other DNA sequences that translate to the same CDR3. The CDR3 reads CATSRAQGMNTEAFF. CDR3 sequence (DNA): TGTGCCACCAGCAGAGCACAGGGGATGAACACTGAAGCTTTCTTT. The rearrangement links TRBV15 to TRBJ1-1, with 7 nucleotides matching TRBD1. V dropped 1 base and J dropped 0; count of bases not matched to a gene: 2. Germline lookup yields CDR1 LNHNV and CDR2 YYDKDF (reference sequence). The CDR3 is 15 amino acids.

This chain links TRBV15 with TRBJ1-1, with TRBD1 as a possible D gene (5 bases). The CDR3 totals 14 residues. Deletions cut 3 bases from V and 5 bases from J, with 13 bases between. Germline lookup yields CDR1 LNHNV and CDR2 YYDKDF (reference sequence). CDR3 loop: CATSRDKMETEAFF. The CDR3 DNA follows: TGTGCCACCAGCAGGGACAAGATGGAAACTGAAGCTTTCTTT.

This clone has a handful of counts. The chain uses TRBV19 and TRBJ2-7; a possible D gene is TRBD2 (6 bases). Germline V gives CDR1 LNHDA, CDR2 SQIVND (reference sequence). The V gene lost 3 bases and the J gene lost 5 bases, with 11 bases spanning the gap. The CDR3 runs 13 residues. The CDR3 nucleotides read TGTGCCAGTAGTATGTCTAGCGAGGACGAGCAGTACTTC. It specifies CASSMSSEDEQYF.

The sample holds many counts of this clone. V and J are TRBV28 and TRBJ1-5; 10 positions agree with TRBD1. The ends lost 6 bases at V and 7 bases at J; junction bases unmatched: 15. The CDR3 is 17 residues long. Germline V gene data show CDR1 as MDHEN and CDR2 as SYDVKM. CDR3 bases: TGTGCCAGCAGCCAAGCGGGACAGGGGAATTGGGTACAGCCCCAGCATTTT. Its protein is CASSQAGQGNWVQPQHF.

A single count supports this clone. V is TRBV7-9 and J is TRBJ1-2, with D unclear. Trimming stripped 1 base from V and 0 bases from J, with 9 bases between. Per germline, CDR1 SEHNR and CDR2 FQNEAQ (reference sequence). The CDR3 consists of 15 residues. CDR3: CASSLVWAANYGYTF. In DNA form, the CDR3 reads TGTGCCAGCAGCTTAGTTTGGGCTGCTAACTATGGCTACACCTTC. The whole variable domain, remainder taken from reference TRBV7-9 and TRBJ1-2, is DTGVSQNPRHKITKRGQNVTFRCDPISEHNRLYWYRQTLGQGPEFLTYFQNEAQLEKSRLLSDRFSAERPKGSFSTLEIQRTEQGDSAMYLCASSLVWAANYGYTFGSGTRLTVV.

J is TRBJ1-1 and V is TRBV19; no definite D call. The V end was cut by 6 bases, the J end by 5 bases, with 13 bases between. Germline lookup yields CDR1 LNHDA and CDR2 SQIVND (reference sequence). CDR3 length: 13 amino acids. The CDR3 DNA is TGTGCCAGTAGGCTCTTGAGGGAAACTGAAGCTTTCTTT. It codes for CASRLLRETEAFF.

The J gene is TRBJ1-2, the V gene TRBV15, with 9 bases lining up with TRBD1. From germline, CDR1 is LNHNV and CDR2 YYDKDF (reference sequence). The CDR3 is made up of 17 amino acids. The V gene end was trimmed by 1 base and the J gene end by 8 bases; junction bases not matched to a gene: 14. CDR3: CATSRGKASWDREGYTF. CDR3 sequence (DNA): TGTGCCACCAGCAGAGGTAAAGCATCCTGGGACAGGGAAGGCTACACCTTC.

This clone occurred a few times. This chain uses TRBV18 with TRBJ1-5; TRBD1 is a possible D gene (6 bases). The V end lost 2 bases, the J end lost 4 bases, and 15 bases lay between the germline ends. Germline loops: CDR1 KGHSH, CDR2 LQKENI. The CDR3 extends over 16 amino acids. The CDR3 reads CASSPFDRPGNQPQHF. The CDR3 DNA follows: TGTGCCAGCTCACCATTTGACAGGCCAGGGAATCAGCCCCAGCATTTT.

The J gene is TRBJ1-6, the V gene TRBV9; possible D gene TRBD1, 5 bases. CDR3 length: 15 amino acids. CDR1 and CDR2 (germline): SGDLS, YYNGEE. V was cut by 0 bases and J by 4 bases, with 8 bases left in between. In DNA form, the CDR3 reads TGTGCCAGCAGCGTAGCGGGGGGGTATAATTCACCCCTCCACTTT. This encodes CASSVAGGYNSPLHF.

The chain employs TRBV9 and TRBJ1-1; D uncertain. Germline V lookup: CDR1 SGDLS, CDR2 YYNGEE. V lost 4 bases and J 1 base, leaving 14 bases between the germline ends. The CDR3 has 15 amino acids. CDR3: CASSPSIAANTEAFF. CDR3 coding DNA: TGTGCCAGCAGCCCCAGTATCGCGGCGAACACTGAAGCTTTCTTT.

The V and J genes are TRBV13 and TRBJ2-1; TRBD1 agrees at 9 bases. From germline, CDR1 is PRHDT and CDR2 FYEKMQ (reference sequence). Trimming removed 5 bases from V and 8 bases from J; junction bases left unmatched: 19. The CDR3 runs 18 residues. CDR3 protein: CASSEHGFQDRGRDEQFF. CDR3 nucleotides: TGTGCCAGCAGCGAACATGGATTCCAGGACAGGGGACGTGATGAGCAGTTCTTC. The whole variable domain, filled in from reference TRBV13 and TRBJ2-1, reads AAGVIQSPRHLIKEKRETATLKCYPIPRHDTVYWYQQGPGQDPQFLISFYEKMQSDKGSIPDRFSAQQFSDYHSELNMSSLELGDSALYFCASSEHGFQDRGRDEQFFGPGTRLTVL.

V gene TRBV27 combines with J gene TRBJ1-1; the match to TRBD1 covers 10 bases. Germline CDR1 MNHEY, CDR2 SMNVEV (reference sequence). The CDR3 loop spans 18 amino acids. The ends lost 6 bases at V and 3 bases at J; junction bases unmatched: 16. In nucleotides, the CDR3 is TGTGCCAGCAGCTTCCGGGGACAGGGGAGAGGCGTGGACACTGAAGCTTTCTTT. Amino acid sequence: CASSFRGQGRGVDTEAFF.

The chain employs TRBV28 and TRBJ1-4, with 7 bases that match TRBD1. Germline CDR1 is MDHEN and CDR2 is SYDVKM. The CDR3 is 17 residues long. J gave up 4 bases and V 6 bases, and 14 bases lay outside the gene matches. The CDR3 nucleotides are TGTGCCAGCAGGCCCTCAGCAGGGGGACAGCTTAATGAAAAACTGTTTTTT. Its translation is CASRPSAGGQLNEKLFF.

The chain couples TRBV5-1 to TRBJ1-6; 8 nucleotides agree with TRBD1. This CDR3 has 14 amino acids. V lost 4 bases, J lost 11 bases, and 8 bases stayed unmatched. Germline-derived CDR1 and CDR2 are SGHRS and YFSETQ. The CDR3 reads CASSPDRESAPLHF. The CDR3 DNA is TGCGCCAGCAGCCCGGACAGGGAAAGTGCACCCCTCCACTTT. Combining the CDR3 with reference TRBV5-1 and TRBJ1-6 gives the whole variable domain KAGVTQTPRYLIKTRGQQVTLSCSPISGHRSVSWYQQTPGQGLQFLFEYFSETQRNKGNFPGRFSGRQFSNSRSEMNVSTLELGDSALYLCASSPDRESAPLHFGNGTRLTVT.